This T cell receptor (beta chain) was sequenced during a study of radiation and T cells in renal cell carcinoma. Study conclusions and caveats: Intratumoral heterogeneity was not captured in these approximately 1 g regions. Top 100 clonotypes averaged around 54% in irradiated versus about 40% in nephrectomy-only tumors.

V lost 4 bases to trimming and J lost 4 bases; unmatched junction nucleotides: 2. Germline CDR1 and CDR2: LNHDA and SQIVND (reference sequence). This CDR3 has 13 residues. Treatment in this sample: treatment-naive control, cytoreductive nephrectomy. TCRdb's table, derived via immunoSEQ multiplex PCR, lists solely in-frame clones and lacks some. Of about 7,900 clones in the sample, around 60% were seen once. About this clone: The antigen is undetermined.

This sequence was found in a woman aged 70-85 years with renal cell carcinoma. Sequenced material: tumor tissue, taken from a patient whose treatment was nephrectomy without radiotherapy. This sequence joins TRBV19 and TRBJ2-3, with 7 nucleotides matching TRBD1. DNA for the CDR3: TGTGCCAGTAGTACCACAGGGGCAGATACGCAGTATTTT. This sequence encodes CASSTTGADTQYF.